This T cell receptor (beta chain) came from a study of blood T cell repertoires in COVID-19. For the study at large: The analysed material was cDNA or gDNA that came from T cells, B-cell-depleted T cells, or PBMCs.

V trimming: 0 bases; J trimming: 8 bases; junction bases outside the gene matches: 9. Germline CDR1 and CDR2: MNHNY and SVGAGI (reference sequence). This CDR3 has 15 residues. In the authors' workflow: Amplification of reference gene primers provided the estimated nucleated cell counts. Here immunoSEQ multiplex PCR was the method, and the copy in TCRdb shows in-frame clones only, minus some. V, J and clone size were drawn from that table, and D and trimming were deduced from the DNA. The sample shows a few hundred thousand clones, approximately 91% of them seen only once. The source of this sequence is a woman in her late teens or twenties who had been exposed to COVID-19. The source material was PBMCs or T cells enriched from blood (not recorded which). This chain links TRBV6-6 with TRBJ1-2, with 7 nucleotides matching TRBD1. In DNA form, the CDR3 reads TGTGCCAGCAGTTACTCGGTCACAGGGGACTTCGGCTACACCTTC. This gives the protein CASSYSVTGDFGYTF.